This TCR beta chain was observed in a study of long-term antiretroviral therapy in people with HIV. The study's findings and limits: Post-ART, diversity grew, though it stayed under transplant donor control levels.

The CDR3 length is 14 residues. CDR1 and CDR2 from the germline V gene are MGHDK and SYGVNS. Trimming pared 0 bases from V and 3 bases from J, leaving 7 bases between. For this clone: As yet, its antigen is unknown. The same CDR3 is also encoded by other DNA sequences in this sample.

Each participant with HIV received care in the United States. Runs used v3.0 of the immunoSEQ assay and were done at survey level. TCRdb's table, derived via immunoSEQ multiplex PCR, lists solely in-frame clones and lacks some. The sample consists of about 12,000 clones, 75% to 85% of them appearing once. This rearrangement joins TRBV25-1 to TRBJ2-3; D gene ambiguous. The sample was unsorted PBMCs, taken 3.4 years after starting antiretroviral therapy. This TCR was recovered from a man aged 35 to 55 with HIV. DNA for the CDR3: TGTGCCAGCAGTGAATATAGCCTAACAGATACGCAGTATTTT. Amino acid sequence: CASSEYSLTDTQYF.